The subject of this entry is one T cell receptor beta chain. This clone has a single count. What antigen it recognizes has not been identified. No much larger clonotype is one base removed from it; base qualities were not supplied. This sample was taken from a study of blood T cell repertoires in COVID-19 (dated by TCRdb to the early 2020s). Regarding the study in general: The collaborator samples originated in the United States, Italy and Spain and spanned the acute and convalescent phases of COVID-19. The material from the prospective study consisted of cDNA or gDNA derived from T cells, B-cell-depleted T cells, or PBMCs. Subjects who had been exposed to COVID-19, were actively infected with it, or had recovered from it provided the deeply sampled blood TCRbeta repertoires that made up the dataset. The repertoires were made available in a free public database intended to serve as a resource for research on the immune response to SARS-CoV-2. Samples were obtained from the ongoing ImmuneRACE study (first 160 participants) and from 1,200 or so subjects provided by 6 global collaborators. Sample metadata almost always included a de-identified subject ID, COVID-19 status, age in years and sex. Where available, HLA class I and class II types were taken from metadata supplied by the sample provider and were not determined by assay-based typing. Overall study outcomes, separate from this receptor: How much clinical and demographic metadata was included differed by source and by participant, and the metadata was provided uncurated.

The collaborating institutions used their own protocols to collect whole blood in K2EDTA tubes. Collaborator samples were shipped for TCRbeta analysis as frozen whole blood, isolated PBMCs, or DNA extracted from either sample type. The immunoSEQ Assay, a bias-controlled multiplex PCR, was used to amplify TCRbeta CDR3 regions from genomic DNA. In the authors' own workflow: Within the assay, amplification of reference gene primers was used to estimate how many nucleated cells each sample contained. To quantify the absolute abundance of each unique TCRbeta CDR3 rearrangement, sequence reads were collapsed and filtered. For each sample, productive Simpson clonality was calculated as the square root of Simpson's diversity index across productive rearrangements. This immuneACCESS table, as held by TCRdb, lists in-frame sequences with V and J called but not all clones. Of the missing ones, under half trace to an unresolved V gene in checked studies; the others have no known cause. For V, J and clone size, that table is used; D and trimming come from the DNA. The sample table holds about 63,000 clones, of which approximately 79% were seen once. The ten biggest clones cover roughly a third of the sample.

The receptor comes from a human donor in a cohort sampled during active COVID-19. Input material: peripheral blood.

The CDR3 corresponds to CASSLTSAPTDTQYF. The nucleotides read TGTGCCAGCAGTCTGACTAGCGCCCCCACAGATACGCAGTATTTT. The rearrangement joined TRBV6-4 to TRBJ2-3; 8 of the junction bases match TRBD2. The germline V gene gives CDR1 as MRHNA and CDR2 as SNTAGT. From its cysteine to its phenylalanine, the CDR3 spans 15 amino acids. Just CDR3 DNA is preserved here, 45 bases in frame from base 1. V and J are trimmed by 5 bases and 2 bases, and the gene matches miss 6 bases of the junction.